Listed below are T cell receptor beta chains from one sample, sequenced in a study of blood T cell repertoires in COVID-19. Produced via immunoSEQ multiplex PCR; TCRdb's table is partial and in-frame only. Seen here are some 220,000 clones, 83% observed once, and the top ten hold around 5.9%. The sequencing input was peripheral blood. The origin of the receptors is a human donor in a cohort sampled during active COVID-19. Each CDR3 is given with its conserved first and last residue. The D gene is left open where the match is weak. Size is omitted from some rows. Given values are once, few, many or a class for expanded clones.

>TRBV10-1|.|TRBD1|TRBJ1-1
CASSPGQGISEAFF
TGCGCCAGCAGCCCGGGACAGGGGATCTCTGAAGCTTTCTTT
>TRBV6-5|.|.|TRBJ1-2
CASSYTPNYGYTF
TGTGCCAGCAGTTACACTCCTAACTATGGCTACACCTTC
>TRBV6-6|.|.|TRBJ1-5
CASRTLQGSNQPQHF
TGTGCCAGCAGGACCCTCCAGGGGAGCAATCAGCCCCAGCATTTT
>TRBV11-1|.|TRBD2|TRBJ2-7
CASSNRGGYEQYF
TGTGCCAGCAGTAACCGGGGGGGCTATGAGCAGTACTTC
>TRBV18|.|TRBD2|TRBJ2-3
CASSLGTSETDTQYF
TGTGCCAGCTCACTTGGGACTAGCGAGACAGATACGCAGTATTTT
>TRBV6-1|.|TRBD1|TRBJ2-7
CASSERGPPYEQYF
TGTGCCAGCAGTGAAAGGGGGCCCCCCTACGAGCAGTACTTC
>TRBV7-2|many|TRBD2|TRBJ2-7
CASSPSSGRTGYEQYF
TGTGCCAGCAGCCCTTCTAGCGGGAGAACCGGCTACGAGCAGTACTTC
>TRBV15|.|.|TRBJ2-1
CATSRDLTHYNEQFF
TGTGCCACCAGCAGAGATCTGACACATTACAATGAGCAGTTCTTC
>TRBV11-3|.|TRBD2|TRBJ2-3
CASSLGGTKDTQYF
TGTGCCAGCAGCTTAGGAGGGACTAAAGATACGCAGTATTTT
>TRBV24-1|.|.|TRBJ1-2
CATSDRRGSNYGYTF
TGTGCCACCAGTGATCGTCGGGGTTCTAACTATGGCTACACCTTC
>TRBV27|.|.|TRBJ2-7
CASSPGFLGEQYF
TGTGCCAGCAGTCCCGGATTCCTAGGCGAGCAGTACTTC
>TRBV6-2/TRBV6-3|.|.|TRBJ1-5
CASSYSRAGRGSNQPQHF
TGTGCCAGCAGTTACTCGAGGGCGGGGCGAGGTAGCAATCAGCCCCAGCATTTT
>TRBV3-1/TRBV3-2|.|TRBD1|TRBJ1-3
CASTPGTGAGGNTIYF
TGTGCCAGCACACCGGGAACAGGGGCTGGTGGAAACACCATATATTTT
>TRBV10-3|.|.|TRBJ2-3
CAIGPGGTDTQYF
TGTGCCATCGGCCCGGGGGGCACAGATACGCAGTATTTT
>TRBV12-2|.|.|TRBJ2-5
CASRSGTSGLGGEETQYF
TGTGCAAGTCGCTCCGGGACTAGCGGGCTTGGGGGCGAAGAGACCCAGTACTTC
>TRBV11-2|.|TRBD2|TRBJ2-1
CASRTTLWASGGRAQFF
TGTGCCAGCAGAACCACCCTTTGGGCTAGCGGGGGCAGAGCGCAGTTCTTC
>TRBV7-2|.|.|TRBJ1-6
CASSRYDSPLHF
TGTGCCAGCAGCCGTTATGATTCACCCCTCCACTTT
>TRBV28|.|.|TRBJ2-1
CASSLGVFSYNEQFF
TGTGCCAGCAGCCTAGGGGTTTTCTCCTACAATGAGCAGTTCTTC
>TRBV5-4|.|TRBD2|TRBJ2-1
CASSLGREAYNEQFF
TGTGCCAGCAGCTTGGGGCGGGAGGCCTACAATGAGCAGTTCTTC
>TRBV6-5|.|.|TRBJ2-5
CASSRTVYQETQYF
TGTGCCAGCAGTAGGACAGTCTACCAAGAGACCCAGTACTTC
>TRBV5-1|.|TRBD2|TRBJ2-7
CASSLTSGDYEQYF
TGCGCCAGCAGCCTGACTAGCGGGGACTACGAGCAGTACTTC
>TRBV9|.|.|TRBJ1-1
CASSLEGGTEAFF
TGTGCCAGCAGCTTAGAGGGGGGGACTGAAGCTTTCTTT
>TRBV6-7|.|TRBD2|TRBJ2-3
CASSYSLAGGPRDTQYF
TGTGCCAGCAGTTACTCGTTAGCGGGGGGGCCAAGGGATACGCAGTATTTT
>TRBV3-1/TRBV3-2|.|TRBD1|TRBJ1-2
CASSPPTGGKYGYTF
TGTGCCAGCAGTCCGCCGACAGGGGGCAAGTATGGCTACACCTTC
>TRBV5-1|.|TRBD2|TRBJ2-5
CASSYTSEQETQYF
TGCGCCAGCAGCTACACTAGCGAGCAAGAGACCCAGTACTTC
>TRBV24-1|.|.|TRBJ2-7
CATSDELRAKALITYEQYF
TGTGCCACCAGTGATGAGTTGCGGGCAAAGGCACTTATAACCTACGAGCAGTACTTC